Below are 11 T cell receptor beta chains sequenced from a single sample in a study. TCRdb used MiXCR to reprocess the 5' RACE reads, holding one entry per CDR3 protein. In the table there are a few thousand distinct CDR3 sequences, around 66% of which are singletons. The sequencing input was memory CD4+ T cells sorted from a lymph node. Stated subset: memory CD4+ T cells, CD4+CD45RO+CD25-. These receptors came from a female donor with breast cancer.

The chain couples TRBV4-2 to TRBJ1-5, with D unresolved. The CDR3 is 16 amino acids. Trimming stripped 4 bases from V and 0 bases from J, with 13 bases between. The germline CDR1 and CDR2 sequences are LGHNA and YNFKEQ. The CDR3 DNA follows: TGTGCCAGCAGCCCCTCATACCAGATTAGCAATCAGCCCCAGCATTTT. This gives the protein CASSPSYQISNQPQHF.

The chain links TRBV28 to TRBJ2-7; 7 nucleotides agree with TRBD1. Germline-derived CDR1 and CDR2 are MDHEN and SYDVKM. The CDR3 totals 12 residues. V dropped 6 bases and J dropped 4; count of bases not matched to a gene: 3. DNA for the CDR3: TGTGCCAGCAGCACGACAGGGTACGAGCAGTACTTC. Protein sequence: CASSTTGYEQYF.

This chain joins TRBV7-2 and TRBJ2-3; D is ambiguous. Trimming shortened V by 5 bases and J by 2 bases, and 8 bases separated the two germline ends. From germline, CDR1 is SGHTA and CDR2 FQGNSA. The CDR3 runs 13 residues. CDR3 coding DNA: TGTGCCAGCAGCGCCCAACTCACAGATACGCAGTATTTT. Its protein product is CASSAQLTDTQYF.

The chain links TRBV6-6 to TRBJ2-3; 7 bases align to TRBD2. With V trimmed by 4 bases and J by 3 bases, 7 bases remained unmatched. From germline, CDR1 is MNHNY and CDR2 SVGAGI (reference sequence). This CDR3 has 15 residues. The CDR3 here is CASSSAAGKTDTQYF. CDR3 coding DNA: TGTGCCAGCAGTTCGGCAGCGGGAAAAACAGATACGCAGTATTTT.

The chain joins TRBV12-3 or TRBV12-4 to TRBJ2-5; weak D call: TRBD1 (5 bases). The V end was cut by 5 bases, the J end by 1 base, with 8 bases between. This CDR3 has 13 residues. CDR3 sequence: CASSRTIQETQYF. In DNA, the CDR3 is TGTGCCAGCAGTCGGACAATCCAAGAGACCCAGTACTTC.

The rearrangement uses TRBV20-1 and TRBJ2-3; TRBD2 aligns across 10 bases. CDR1 and CDR2 from the germline V gene are DFQATT and SNEGSKA (reference sequence). The CDR3 runs to 12 residues. In nucleotides, the CDR3 is TGCAGCTCCGGGACTAGCGCAGATACGCAGTATTTT. It encodes CSSGTSADTQYF.

The V gene is TRBV7-3, the J gene TRBJ2-5; maybe TRBD2 (5 bases). There are 15 residues in the CDR3. CDR1 and CDR2 from the germline V gene are SGHTA and FQGTGA. Trimming removed 2 bases from V and 4 bases from J, with 14 bases in between. This CDR3 is CASSLGVSGIETQYF. CDR3 DNA sequence: TGTGCCAGCAGCTTAGGTGTTTCGGGAATAGAGACCCAGTACTTC. The full variable domain, with the rest looked up from reference TRBV7-3 and TRBJ2-5, is GAGVSQTPSNKVTEKGKYVELRCDPISGHTALYWYRQSLGQGPEFLIYFQGTGAADDSGLPNDRFFAVRPEGSVSTLKIQRTERGDSAVYLCASSLGVSGIETQYFGPGTRLLVL.

This clonotype turned up a few times. This chain connects TRBV4-1 to TRBJ2-3; 10 bases align to TRBD1. Per germline, CDR1 MGHRA and CDR2 YSYEKL. The CDR3 spans 14 residues. Trimming cost V 8 bases and J 2 bases; bases outside gene matches: 4. CDR3 protein: CASSDRGNTDTQYF. CDR3 DNA sequence: TGCGCCAGCTCGGACAGGGGGAACACAGATACGCAGTATTTT.

The rearrangement links TRBV29-1 to TRBJ2-1; 11 nucleotides match TRBD2. Germline V gene lookup returns CDR1 SQVTM and CDR2 ANQGSEA. The CDR3 is 16 residues long. Trimming cost V 8 bases and J 4 bases; bases outside gene matches: 13. In nucleotides, the CDR3 is TGCAGCACATCGGCTAGCGGGAGGTATGGGTACAATGAGCAGTTCTTC. It codes for CSTSASGRYGYNEQFF.

Details on this clonotype: One end of the junction varies from germline; a read error may be responsible. V usage is TRBV6-1 and J usage is TRBJ2-3, with 9 bases aligning to TRBD1. CDR1 is MNHNS, CDR2 SASEGT, per germline. The CDR3 runs 17 residues. This chain's CDR3 is CASSVRRDREPGDTRYF. In nucleotides, the CDR3 is TGTGCCAGCAGTGTACGCCGGGACAGGGAGCCTGGGGATACGCGGTATTTT.

V gene TRBV5-1 combines with J gene TRBJ2-5, with TRBD2 matching 9 bases. Trimming cost V 0 bases and J 8 bases; bases outside gene matches: 11. This CDR3 has 16 residues. Germline loops: CDR1 SGHRS, CDR2 YFSETQ. CDR3 in DNA: TGCGCCAGCAGCTTGGAGCCTAGCGGGGTATTAGATACCCAGTACTTC. Its protein is CASSLEPSGVLDTQYF.